This T cell receptor beta chain stems from a study of blood T cell repertoires in COVID-19. Per the study methods: Researchers report that nucleated cell counts were estimated from reference gene primer amplification. Some clones are missing from TCRdb's copy, which holds only in-frame ones; the method was immunoSEQ multiplex PCR. Clone size and the V and J calls come from that table; the DNA yielded D and trimming. In the table there are approximately 69,000 clones, approximately 79% of which are singletons. The CDR3 runs to 15 residues. CDR1 and CDR2 (germline): MGHRA, YSYEKL. V lost 2 bases and J lost 5; bases outside the gene matches: 6.

The TCR comes from a man aged 55 to 69 with acute or convalescent COVID-19. The sequencing sample was made of peripheral blood. The J gene is TRBJ2-5, the V gene TRBV4-1; 9 bases line up with TRBD2. CDR3: CASSQLAGEGETQYF. Here the CDR3 DNA reads TGCGCCAGCAGCCAATTAGCGGGGGAGGGGGAGACCCAGTACTTC.